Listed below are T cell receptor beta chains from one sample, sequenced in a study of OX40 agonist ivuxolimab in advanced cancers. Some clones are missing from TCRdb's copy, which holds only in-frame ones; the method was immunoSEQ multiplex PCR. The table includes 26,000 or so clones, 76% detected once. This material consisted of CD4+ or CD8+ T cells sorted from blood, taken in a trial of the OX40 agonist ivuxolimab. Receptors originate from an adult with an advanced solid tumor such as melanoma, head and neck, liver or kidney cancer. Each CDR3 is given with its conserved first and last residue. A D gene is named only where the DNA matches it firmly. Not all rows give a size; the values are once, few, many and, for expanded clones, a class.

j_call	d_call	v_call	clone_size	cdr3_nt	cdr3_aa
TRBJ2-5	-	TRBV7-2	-	TGTGCCAGCAGCTTAGGGCCCACAGCCCTAGAGACCCAGTACTTC	CASSLGPTALETQYF
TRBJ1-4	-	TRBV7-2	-	TGTGCCAGCAGCCAGGGGCGGGAAAAACTGTTTTTT	CASSQGREKLFF
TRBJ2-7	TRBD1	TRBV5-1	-	TGCGCCAGCAGCCCCTCCCTGACAGGGCTTTACGAGCAGTACTTC	CASSPSLTGLYEQYF
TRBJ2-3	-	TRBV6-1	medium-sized	TGTGCCAGCAGTGAATCAATAGCAGATACGCAGTATTTT	CASSESIADTQYF
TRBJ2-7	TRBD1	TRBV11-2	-	TGTGCCAGCAGCCCGGGACAGAGGTTCATCTACGAGCAGTACTTC	CASSPGQRFIYEQYF
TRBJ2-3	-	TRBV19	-	TGTGCCAGTAGTACACCACAGGGCCGCACAGATACGCAGTATTTT	CASSTPQGRTDTQYF
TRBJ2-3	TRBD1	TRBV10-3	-	TGTGCCACCATGAACAGGGGAGATACAGATACGCAGTATTTT	CATMNRGDTDTQYF
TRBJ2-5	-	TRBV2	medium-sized	TGTGCCAGCAGTGAATTGAACCCTCGATTGTTGTATCAAGAGACCCAGTACTTC	CASSELNPRLLYQETQYF
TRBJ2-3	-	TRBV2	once	TGTGCCAGCAGTCGACAACCCGCAGGGGCAGATACGCAGTATTTT	CASSRQPAGADTQYF
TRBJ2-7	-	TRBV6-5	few	TGTGCCAGCAGTTCACCTACATACGAGCAGTACTTC	CASSSPTYEQYF
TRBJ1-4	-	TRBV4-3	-	TGCGCCAGCAGCCAAGGCGGGGGTTTTAACGAAAAACTGTTTTTT	CASSQGGGFNEKLFF
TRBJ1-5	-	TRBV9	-	TGTGCCAGCAGCGAGAGGGAATCGAGCAATCAGCCCCAGCATTTT	CASSERESSNQPQHF
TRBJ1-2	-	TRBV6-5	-	TGTGCCAGCAGTTACTCGAATGTGGGAGGTGGCTACACCTTC	CASSYSNVGGGYTF
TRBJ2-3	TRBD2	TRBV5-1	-	TGCGCCAGCAGCTTGGAGGGAGCTAGCGGGGGGAGGCCAGATACGCAGTATTTT	CASSLEGASGGRPDTQYF
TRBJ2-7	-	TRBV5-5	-	TGTGCCAGCAGCTTGGTTCCAGCGAGCTACGAGCAGTACTTC	CASSLVPASYEQYF
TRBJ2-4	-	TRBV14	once	TGTGCCAGCAGCCAAGATTGGACGTCGGACATTCAGTACTTC	CASSQDWTSDIQYF
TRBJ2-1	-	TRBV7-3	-	TGTGCCAGCAGCACAGCTAGGGACAATGAGCAGTTCTTC	CASSTARDNEQFF
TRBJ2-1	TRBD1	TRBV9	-	TGTGCCAGCAGCGTCTCCGGGACAGGGGGTTACGATGAGCAGTTCTTC	CASSVSGTGGYDEQFF
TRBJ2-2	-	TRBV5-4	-	TGTGCCAGCAGCCCCTCAGGGCGCGGGGAGCTGTTTTTT	CASSPSGRGELFF
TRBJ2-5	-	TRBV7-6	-	TGTGCCAGCAGCCCTCACAGGGTTGGGAAGACCCAGTACTTC	CASSPHRVGKTQYF
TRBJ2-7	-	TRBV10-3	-	TGTGCCATCAGTGAGCTGAGGGGGGGAGGTGTTTCCTACGAGCAGTACTTC	CAISELRGGGVSYEQYF
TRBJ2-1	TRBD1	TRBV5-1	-	TGCGCCAGCAGCTTAGAACAGGGGCCTTACAATGAGCAGTTCTTC	CASSLEQGPYNEQFF
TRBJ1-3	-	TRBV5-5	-	TGTGCCAGCAGCTTGTCCCCAGGGCGGGCTGGAAACACCATATATTTT	CASSLSPGRAGNTIYF
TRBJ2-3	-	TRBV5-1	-	TGCGCCAGCAGCCCCGGTTCGCTACTCACAGATACGCAGTATTTT	CASSPGSLLTDTQYF
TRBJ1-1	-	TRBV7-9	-	TGTGCCAGCAGACTCCGGGACATCAGATTCACTGAAGCTTTCTTT	CASRLRDIRFTEAFF
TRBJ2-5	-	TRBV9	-	TGTGCCAGCAGCGTAGTAGGGGGAGAGACCCAGTACTTC	CASSVVGGETQYF
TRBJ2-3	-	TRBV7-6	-	TGTGCCAGCAGCTTAAGCGGTGGCACAGATACGCAGTATTTT	CASSLSGGTDTQYF
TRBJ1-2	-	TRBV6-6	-	TGTGCCAGCAGTGACACATTGTGGGGCTACACCTTC	CASSDTLWGYTF
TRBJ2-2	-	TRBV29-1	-	TGCAGCGTTGCAGGGTCGAACACCGGGGAGCTGTTTTTT	CSVAGSNTGELFF
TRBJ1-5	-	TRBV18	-	TGTGCCAGCTCACCATTTGACAGCCAATCTAGCAATCAGCCCCAGCATTTT	CASSPFDSQSSNQPQHF
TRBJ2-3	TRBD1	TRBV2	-	TGTGCCATCGACAGGGCGAGGAATACGCAGTATTTT	CAIDRARNTQYF
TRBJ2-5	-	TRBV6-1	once	TGTGCCAGCAGGCGAGCGAGGGGACAAGAGACCCAGTACTTC	CASRRARGQETQYF
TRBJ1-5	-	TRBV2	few	TGTGCCAGCAGACCTGACAGTTATTATAGCAATCAGCCCCAGCATTTT	CASRPDSYYSNQPQHF
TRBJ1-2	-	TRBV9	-	TGTGCCAGCAGCGTAGACGTGGGGGCAGGGGCGGCTAACTATGGCTACACCTTC	CASSVDVGAGAANYGYTF
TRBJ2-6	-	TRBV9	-	TGTGCCAGCAGCGTAGGGGGCGGGGCCAACGTCCTGACTTTC	CASSVGGGANVLTF
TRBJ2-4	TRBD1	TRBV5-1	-	TGCGCCAGCAGCGCCGACAGGGGGCGAGGGCACATTCAGTACTTC	CASSADRGRGHIQYF
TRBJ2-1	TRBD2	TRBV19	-	TGTGCCAGTAGTTTAAGCGGGGGATATTCGAGCTCCTACAATGAGCAGTTCTTC	CASSLSGGYSSSYNEQFF
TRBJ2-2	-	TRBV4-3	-	TGCGCCAGCAGCCAAGGGGGGGGCGAAGCCGGGGAGCTGTTTTTT	CASSQGGGEAGELFF
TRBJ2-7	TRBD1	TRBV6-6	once	TGTACCAGCAGTTACTCGACAGGGTCCGAGCAGTACTTC	CTSSYSTGSEQYF
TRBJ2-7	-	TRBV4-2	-	TGTGCCAGTTCTCGCGACAGGATCTACGAGCAGTACTTC	CASSRDRIYEQYF
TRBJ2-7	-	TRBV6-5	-	TGTGCCAGCAGTTACAGGGGGTCTTTCGAGCAGTACTTC	CASSYRGSFEQYF
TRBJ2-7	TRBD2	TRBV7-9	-	TGTGCCAGCAGCCCGCTAGCGGGGGGGCCCCCCGAGCAGTACTTC	CASSPLAGGPPEQYF
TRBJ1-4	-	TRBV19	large	TGTGCCAGTAGTATTGACAGGACCGTTGGGGAAAAACTGTTTTTT	CASSIDRTVGEKLFF
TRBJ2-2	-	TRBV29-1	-	TGCAGCGTCGAGACAAGGTTACAGAACACCGGGGAGCTGTTTTTT	CSVETRLQNTGELFF
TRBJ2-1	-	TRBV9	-	TGTGCCAGCAGCGGCTTAAGGGTGGCTGAGCAGTTCTTC	CASSGLRVAEQFF
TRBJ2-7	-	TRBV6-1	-	TGTGCCAGCGACAGCTACGAGCAGTACTTC	CASDSYEQYF
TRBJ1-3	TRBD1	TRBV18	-	TGTGCCAGCTCACTATACTCGGGACAGTCGAACTCTGGAAACACCATATATTTT	CASSLYSGQSNSGNTIYF
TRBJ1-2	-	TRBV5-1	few	TGCGCCAGCAGCCCGGACAGAACGCGAGGCTACACCTTC	CASSPDRTRGYTF
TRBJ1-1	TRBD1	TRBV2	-	TGTGCCAGCAGTAATGACAGGGGAAACACTGAAGCTTTCTTT	CASSNDRGNTEAFF
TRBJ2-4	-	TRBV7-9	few	TGTGCCAGCAGCTTTACGAGAGACATTCAGTACTTC	CASSFTRDIQYF